This T cell receptor beta chain was sequenced in a study of T cell repertoires in cytomegalovirus infection. TCRdb reanalysed the reads using MiXCR and keeps one entry per CDR3 protein. The repertoire includes fewer than 250,000 distinct CDR3 sequences, 9% to 15% of them detected once, and 1.5% to 2% sits in the top ten. Only a few counts were recorded for this clonotype. In germline, CDR1 is SGHDN, CDR2 FVKESK. V lost 0 bases, J lost 5 bases, and 10 bases lay in between. The CDR3 loop spans 14 amino acids. The sequenced material came from PBMCs. This TCR was recovered from a human donor in good health (CMV status not recorded). Some clones in this sample may be carry-over from other donors' samples. The chain employs TRBV14 and TRBJ1-1; no reliable D call. For the CDR3, the DNA is TGTGCCAGCAGCCAAGATGCCGATTGGACTGAAGCTTTCTTT. Translated, it gives CASSQDADWTEAFF. The full variable domain, completed using reference TRBV14 and TRBJ1-1, is EAGVTQFPSHSVIEKGQTVTLRCDPISGHDNLYWYRRVMGKEIKFLLHFVKESKQDESGMPNNRFLAERTGGTYSTLKVQPAELEDSGVYFCASSQDADWTEAFFGQGTRLTVV.